A selection of T cell receptor beta chains follows, all from one sample in a study of cytomegalovirus exposure and HLA in healthy donors. Repertoires were generated with immunoSEQ multiplex PCR, while TCRdb's copy carries only in-frame clones and drops some. The sample contains 110,000 or so clones, around 77% of which appear only once. Sequences were obtained from PBMCs. The receptors were sampled from a woman aged 25 to 39 in good health and CMV-seropositive. CDR3s include the opening cysteine and the closing phenylalanine or tryptophan. The order of the fields is V gene, D gene, clone size, J gene, CDR3 DNA, CDR3 protein. D genes are given only for firm matches. Clone size is given for some rows only: seen once, a few or many times, or a class if the clone is expanded.

TRBV5-1,-,-,TRBJ1-1,TGCGCCAGCAGCTTGGGGTGGGCCTCCCACATGAACACTGAAGCTTTCTTT,CASSLGWASHMNTEAFF
TRBV11-2,-,-,TRBJ2-2,TGTGCCAGCAGCTTAGGGCAGGGAGGTCCCCCGAACACCGGGGAGCTGTTTTTT,CASSLGQGGPPNTGELFF
TRBV5-1,-,-,TRBJ2-5,TGCGCCAGCAGCTTGGGCGTTGCGGGGGCCGGGGAGACCCAGTACTTC,CASSLGVAGAGETQYF
TRBV2,TRBD1,-,TRBJ2-2,TGTGCCAGCAGTGAAGCGTGGGACAGCTACACCGGGGAGCTGTTTTTT,CASSEAWDSYTGELFF
TRBV5-1,TRBD1,-,TRBJ2-1,TGCGCCAGCAGCCAACAGGGGGCCGCCTACAATGAGCAGTTCTTC,CASSQQGAAYNEQFF
TRBV7-2,TRBD1,-,TRBJ1-5,TGTGCCAGCAGCCAGGGACAGGGTTACAATCAGCCCCAGCATTTT,CASSQGQGYNQPQHF
TRBV19,-,-,TRBJ1-3,TGTGCCAGTAGTGTCACAGTTGGAAACACCATATATTTT,CASSVTVGNTIYF
TRBV5-1,-,-,TRBJ1-2,TGCGCCAGCAGCTTTGAGACAGGCTCCTATGGCTACACCTTC,CASSFETGSYGYTF
TRBV7-9,-,-,TRBJ1-1,TGTTCCAGCAGCTCACGGGGGACTGAAGCTTTCTTT,CSSSSRGTEAFF
TRBV6-5,-,few,TRBJ1-2,TGTGCCAGTTCTGGAGAGGGAACCTTCTTCAACGGCTACACCTTC,CASSGEGTFFNGYTF
TRBV11-1,-,few,TRBJ2-7,TGTGCCAGCAGCTTACGGGGACAAAGTACTTTTAGCTCCTACGAGCAGTACTTC,CASSLRGQSTFSSYEQYF
TRBV7-9,-,few,TRBJ2-5,TGTGCCAGCAGTATGACCTTATCACAGGAGACCCAGTACTTC,CASSMTLSQETQYF
TRBV6-1,-,-,TRBJ2-3,TGTGCCAGCAGTGAAGACAGGGTTACAGATACGCAGTATTTT,CASSEDRVTDTQYF
TRBV30,TRBD1,-,TRBJ1-3,TGTGCCTGCATCCCCCCGGGTCGGGACAGCATCTCTGGAAACACCATATATTTT,CACIPPGRDSISGNTIYF
TRBV11-2,TRBD1,-,TRBJ1-1,TGTGCCAGCAGCTCGATGCGCCGGGACAGGGGTGGGAACACTGAAGCTTTCTTT,CASSSMRRDRGGNTEAFF
TRBV5-1,-,-,TRBJ2-3,TGCGCCAGCAGCCCGTCTAGCACAGATACGCAGTATTTT,CASSPSSTDTQYF
TRBV6-6,-,-,TRBJ1-2,TGTGCCAGCAGTTACGCCGACTCCTCTAGCTGGGGCTACACCTTC,CASSYADSSSWGYTF
TRBV30,-,-,TRBJ1-3,TGTGCCTGGAGTATGACAGGCTCTGGAAACACCATATATTTT,CAWSMTGSGNTIYF
TRBV10-3,TRBD2,-,TRBJ2-3,TGTGCCATCACTGTAGCGGGAGCTGCAACGCAGTATTTT,CAITVAGAATQYF
TRBV6-5,-,-,TRBJ1-2,TGTGCCACCCGTTACTATGGCTACACCTTC,CATRYYGYTF
TRBV7-6,-,-,TRBJ1-1,TGTGCCAGCAGCCAGGGGACGGTGAACACTGAAGCTTTCTTT,CASSQGTVNTEAFF
TRBV2,TRBD1,-,TRBJ2-2,TGTGCCAGTGAGGGACAGGGGACCGGGGAGCTGTTTTTT,CASEGQGTGELFF
TRBV11-2,-,-,TRBJ2-1,TGTGCCAGCAGCTCCGGACTTAACAATGAGCAGTTCTTC,CASSSGLNNEQFF
TRBV6-5,TRBD1,medium-sized,TRBJ1-5,TGTGCCAGCAGTTCAGGACAGGGGGATCAGCCCCAGCATTTT,CASSSGQGDQPQHF
TRBV6-5,TRBD1,few,TRBJ1-6,TGTGCCAGCAGGGCAGGGGGAAACAATTCACCCCTCCACTTT,CASRAGGNNSPLHF
TRBV28,TRBD1,-,TRBJ1-6,TGTGCCAGCAGTACGACAGGGGGTAATTCACCCCTCCACTTT,CASSTTGGNSPLHF
TRBV19,-,-,TRBJ2-3,TGTGCCAGTACCCGAGGCAGCCGCACAGATACGCAGTATTTT,CASTRGSRTDTQYF
TRBV11-3,-,-,TRBJ1-2,TGTGCCAGCAGCTTAGGAGTGGGGGCGGATAACTATGGCTACACCTTC,CASSLGVGADNYGYTF
TRBV28,-,-,TRBJ1-3,TGTGCCAGCAGTAGAGGGATTGGCGAGATCACCTTT,CASSRGIGEITF
TRBV9,-,-,TRBJ1-4,TGTGCCAGCAGCGCGGGAACCACAGAAACTAATGAAAAACTGTTTTTT,CASSAGTTETNEKLFF
TRBV5-1,TRBD1,-,TRBJ1-1,TGCGCCAGCAGCCCCCAGGGACAGTCGAACACTGAAGCTTTCTTT,CASSPQGQSNTEAFF
TRBV28,TRBD1,-,TRBJ1-2,TGTGCCAGCAGTTTACCCACAGGGGGCGCCTATGGCTACACCTTC,CASSLPTGGAYGYTF
TRBV6-1,TRBD1,-,TRBJ2-7,TGTGCCAGCAGTAGGGACAGTGGCCGCGAGCAGTACTTC,CASSRDSGREQYF
TRBV6-1,TRBD1,-,TRBJ1-1,TGTGCCAGCTGGGACAGGAACACTGAAGCTTTCTTT,CASWDRNTEAFF
TRBV2,-,-,TRBJ1-1,TGTGCCAGCAGTCGGGACTCGGGCACTGAAGCTTTCTTT,CASSRDSGTEAFF
TRBV9,TRBD1,once,TRBJ2-3,TGTGCCAGCAGCGGGGGACAGGGGGCGTATTTT,CASSGGQGAYF
TRBV28,-,-,TRBJ1-5,TGTGCCAGCAGTCTCTTAAATCAGCCCCAGCATTTT,CASSLLNQPQHF
TRBV7-9,TRBD1,-,TRBJ2-2,TGTGCCAGCAGCCTTGGACAGGGTGGGACCGGGGAGCTGTTTTTT,CASSLGQGGTGELFF
TRBV7-9,TRBD1,-,TRBJ2-3,TGTGCCAGCAGCTTACGGACAGGGGTTACAGATACGCAGTATTTT,CASSLRTGVTDTQYF
TRBV7-8,TRBD2,-,TRBJ2-3,TGTGCCAGCAGCCCAGGACTAGCGGGAGATCTTGCAGATACGCAGTATTTT,CASSPGLAGDLADTQYF
TRBV19,TRBD1,-,TRBJ1-2,TGTGCCAGTACCTATGAGGGGGCCTATGGCTACACCTTC,CASTYEGAYGYTF
TRBV6-6,TRBD1,-,TRBJ1-2,TGTGCCAGCAGCACCGGACAGGGGGCAGGCTACACCTTC,CASSTGQGAGYTF
TRBV28,TRBD2,-,TRBJ2-3,TGTGCCAGCAGTTCCCGGGGGGGCGCTGGCACAGATACGCAGTATTTT,CASSSRGGAGTDTQYF
TRBV30,-,-,TRBJ1-5,TGTGCCTGGATAATTCCTCCGGGTCTTAGCAATCAGCCCCAGCATTTT,CAWIIPPGLSNQPQHF
TRBV30,TRBD1,-,TRBJ2-5,TGTGCCTGGAGTGTATCGACAGGGGTAGAGACCCAGTACTTC,CAWSVSTGVETQYF